One sample yielded the 29 T cell receptor beta chains listed below, sequenced in a study of cytomegalovirus exposure and HLA in healthy donors (dated by TCRdb to about 2017). The library was prepared using the immunoSEQ multiplex PCR assay. A mixture of 60 forward primers for TCR Vbeta segments and 13 reverse primers for TCR Jbeta segments was used in the multiplex PCR. TCRdb re-hosts the immuneACCESS table, in-frame sequences only. Its copies lack some clones; in the studies checked, an unresolved V gene accounts for under half of them, and the cause for the rest is not known. The table kept for this sample lists 100,000 to 150,000 clones. The ten most abundant clones make up around 1.6% of the sample. Sequencing was carried out using PBMCs. These receptors originate from a man younger than 30 in good health and CMV-seronegative.

The chain has TRBV4-2 and TRBJ1-5, with 7 nucleotides matching TRBD1. Germline V gives CDR1 LGHNA, CDR2 YNFKEQ. V lost 4 bases and J lost 3; bases outside the gene matches: 3. CDR3 size: 14 residues. CDR3 in DNA: TGTGCCAGCAGCCGGGGACAGCTCAATCAGCCCCAGCATTTT. This codes for CASSRGQLNQPQHF.

As regards this clone: A junction end diverges from the germline sequence, so it may reflect a read error. The chain combines TRBV5-4 with TRBJ1-2; 9 bases are a match to TRBD1. There are 16 residues in the CDR3. The germline gives CDR1 SGHNT, CDR2 YYREEE (reference sequence). The CDR3 DNA sequence: TGTACCAGCAGCTTGGAACAGGGGGCGCGAAACGCTGGCTACACCTTC. Protein: CTSSLEQGARNAGYTF.

The chain employs TRBV2 and TRBJ1-2; D uncertain. This CDR3 is built from 13 residues. The V gene's germline CDR1 is SNHLY and CDR2 FYNNEI. V lost 2 bases and J 2 bases, leaving 6 bases between the germline ends. CDR3 coding DNA: TGTGCCAGCAGTGAAAAACAGAACTATGGCTACACCTTC. This gives the protein CASSEKQNYGYTF.

The chain links TRBV5-4 to TRBJ2-7; 11 bases align to TRBD1. This CDR3 contains 13 residues. Germline CDR1 SGHNT, CDR2 YYREEE (reference sequence). The junction had 5 bases not matched to a gene; V was cut back by 6 bases and J by 6 bases. DNA of the CDR3: TGTGCCAGCACCTGGGACAGGGGGGGCGAGCAGTACTTC. As protein: CASTWDRGGEQYF. Full variable domain (remainder filled in from reference TRBV5-4 and TRBJ2-7): ETGVTQSPTHLIKTRGQQVTLRCSSQSGHNTVSWYQQALGQGPQFIFQYYREEENGRGNFPPRFSGLQFPNYSSELNVNALELDDSALYLCASTWDRGGEQYFGPGTRLTVT.

The rearrangement joins TRBV2 to TRBJ1-5; 7 nucleotides align to TRBD1. Trimming removed 7 bases from V and 4 bases from J; junction bases left unmatched: 4. The germline V gene has CDR1 SNHLY and CDR2 FYNNEI. CDR3 size: 13 residues. CDR3 loop: CASNGQENQPQHF. As DNA, the CDR3 is TGTGCCAGCAACGGACAGGAGAATCAGCCCCAGCATTTT. Looking up the rest from reference TRBV2 and TRBJ1-5 gives the full variable domain: EPEVTQTPSHQVTQMGQEVILRCVPISNHLYFYWYRQILGQKVEFLVSFYNNEISEKSEIFDDQFSVERPDGSNFTLKIRSTKLEDSAMYFCASNGQENQPQHFGDGTRLSIL.

As to this clone: Other DNA variants within this sample encode the same CDR3. The chain joins TRBV9 to TRBJ1-5; unclear D gene. This CDR3 region has 14 residues. CDR1 SGDLS and CDR2 YYNGEE come from the germline V gene. The V gene lost 0 bases and the J gene lost 1 base, with 5 bases spanning the gap. As DNA, the CDR3 is TGTGCCAGCAGCGTAGGCGGGAGCAATCAGCCCCAGCATTTT. Amino acids: CASSVGGSNQPQHF.

The chain carries TRBV18 and TRBJ2-2; 7 bases align to TRBD2. In germline, CDR1 is KGHSH, CDR2 LQKENI. This CDR3 has 15 residues. The V segment lost 6 bases and the J segment 5 bases; nucleotides outside the gene matches: 9. DNA of the CDR3: TGTGCCAGCTCCCAAGGGACTATACCTACCGGGGAGCTGTTTTTT. The encoded protein is CASSQGTIPTGELFF.

V is TRBV7-9 and J is TRBJ2-1, with D tentatively TRBD2 (5 bases). V was trimmed by 5 bases and J by 0 bases, leaving 14 bases between them. The germline V gene encodes CDR1 SEHNR and CDR2 FQNEAQ (reference sequence). The CDR3 runs 16 residues. As DNA, the CDR3 is TGTGCCAGCAGCCCCCGGGGAGTTAGCTCCTACAATGAGCAGTTCTTC. This sequence encodes CASSPRGVSSYNEQFF.

The chain uses TRBV4-3 and TRBJ1-2; tentatively, D is TRBD1 (5 bases). The CDR3 has 15 amino acids. V was trimmed by 0 bases and J by 8 bases, leaving 16 bases between them. CDR1 LGHNA and CDR2 YSLEER come from the germline V gene. As DNA, the CDR3 is TGCGCCAGCAGCCAAGATGCCTTGACAGCCCTAGGCTACACCTTC. It translates to CASSQDALTALGYTF.

The chain uses TRBV5-5 and TRBJ2-2; TRBD1 aligns across 10 bases. Germline CDR1 SGHKS, CDR2 YYEKEE (reference sequence). This CDR3 region has 16 residues. J gave up 4 bases and V 6 bases, and 9 bases lay outside the gene matches. This chain's CDR3 is CASTNWGQGFTGELFF. CDR3 bases: TGTGCCAGCACCAATTGGGGACAGGGGTTCACCGGGGAGCTGTTTTTT.

V and J are TRBV19 and TRBJ1-5, with TRBD1 matching 7 bases. Germline V gene sequence: CDR1 LNHDA, CDR2 SQIVND (reference sequence). V dropped 3 bases and J dropped 2; count of bases not matched to a gene: 7. The CDR3 spans 16 residues. CDR3 DNA sequence: TGTGCCAGTAGTATGGAGAAGGGGGCAGGCAATCAGCCCCAGCATTTT. This codes for CASSMEKGAGNQPQHF.

The chain couples TRBV5-1 to TRBJ2-7; D may be TRBD2 (5 bases). The CDR3 runs to 14 residues. The V gene's germline CDR1 is SGHRS and CDR2 YFSETQ. The V gene lost 2 bases and the J gene lost 0 bases, with 9 bases spanning the gap. The CDR3 spells CASSFAGSSYEQYF. DNA for the CDR3: TGCGCCAGCAGCTTTGCGGGTAGCTCCTACGAGCAGTACTTC. The entire variable domain, with the rest obtained from reference TRBV5-1 and TRBJ2-7, is as follows: KAGVTQTPRYLIKTRGQQVTLSCSPISGHRSVSWYQQTPGQGLQFLFEYFSETQRNKGNFPGRFSGRQFSNSRSEMNVSTLELGDSALYLCASSFAGSSYEQYFGPGTRLTVT.

The chain links TRBV5-4 to TRBJ1-4, with 9 positions matching TRBD1. Trimming took 4 bases from V and 10 from J; bases not matched to a gene: 8. Germline CDR1 is SGHNT and CDR2 is YYREEE (reference sequence). The CDR3 spans 14 residues. This CDR3 is CASSPGTGLGKLFF. CDR3 nucleotides: TGTGCCAGCAGCCCCGGGACAGGGCTCGGAAAACTGTTTTTT.

The rearrangement links TRBV7-2 to TRBJ2-7; 8 bases are a match to TRBD2. V gave up 6 bases and J gave up 7 bases; unmatched junction bases: 8. CDR3 length: 13 amino acids. The germline gives CDR1 SGHTA, CDR2 FQGNSA. CDR3 in DNA: TGTGCCAGCAGGTCGACCGGGACTAGGGAGCAGTACTTC. Its protein product is CASRSTGTREQYF.

This chain links TRBV4-2 with TRBJ2-1, with D possibly being TRBD1 (7 bases). V was clipped by 1 base and J by 8 bases, with 12 bases between them. Germline CDR1 LGHNA, CDR2 YNFKEQ. The CDR3 totals 14 residues. CDR3 region: CASSQGLGGDEQFF. Here the CDR3 DNA reads TGTGCCAGCAGCCAAGGACTAGGGGGCGATGAGCAGTTCTTC.

This sequence joins TRBV6-5 and TRBJ2-7, with a tentative D call TRBD1 (6 bases). Germline V gene lookup returns CDR1 MNHEY and CDR2 SVGAGI. The CDR3 is 15 amino acids. V lost 0 bases and J 4 bases, leaving 13 bases between the germline ends. As DNA, the CDR3 is TGTGCCAGCAGTTACTCAATCGGACAGTCTTACGAGCAGTACTTC. Protein sequence: CASSYSIGQSYEQYF.

J is TRBJ1-2 and V is TRBV28; D is uncertain. V was cut by 4 bases and J by 7 bases, with 13 bases left in between. The germline gives CDR1 MDHEN, CDR2 SYDVKM. The CDR3 is 13 residues long. The CDR3 DNA reads as TGTGCCAGCAGTTCCACCCACAGCGGTGGCTACACCTTC. The encoded protein is CASSSTHSGGYTF.

This CDR3 is CASSLVKGQADGYTF. The CDR3 DNA follows: TGTGCCAGCAGCTTAGTTAAGGGACAAGCTGATGGCTACACCTTC. This chain links TRBV7-9 with TRBJ1-2, with D perhaps TRBD1 (6 bases). V was cut by 1 base and J by 6 bases, with 15 bases left in between. The V gene's germline CDR1 is SEHNR and CDR2 FQNEAQ (reference sequence). The CDR3 is 15 residues long.

The rearrangement uses TRBV13 and TRBJ1-4; D possibly corresponds to TRBD1 (6 bases). The CDR3 runs 16 residues. V lost 4 bases, J lost 3 bases, and 15 bases lay in between. Germline assignment: CDR1 PRHDT and CDR2 FYEKMQ (reference sequence). The CDR3 spells CASSSRVSGANEKLFF. For the CDR3, the DNA is TGTGCCAGCAGCTCTAGAGTGTCAGGGGCTAATGAAAAACTGTTTTTT.

The gene calls are TRBV6-4 and TRBJ1-1; perhaps TRBD1 as D (6 bases). The V and J ends lost 6 bases and 1 base respectively, with 12 bases between them. The CDR3 extends over 14 amino acids. Looked up from germline, CDR1 is MRHNA and CDR2 is SNTAGT. In DNA form, the CDR3 reads TGTGCCAGCAGGCCACAGGGCTGGAACACTGAAGCTTTCTTT. Translation gives CASRPQGWNTEAFF.

The CDR3 reads CASLRQGTGELFF. In DNA form, the CDR3 reads TGTGCCAGCCTGAGACAGGGTACCGGGGAGCTGTTTTTT. The gene calls are TRBV6-1 and TRBJ2-2; 7 bases are a match to TRBD1. CDR1 is MNHNS, CDR2 SASEGT, per germline. J gave up 5 bases and V 8 bases, and 5 bases lay outside the gene matches. The CDR3 has 13 residues.

This sequence joins TRBV5-4 and TRBJ2-5; the match to TRBD2 covers 9 bases. The V gene end was trimmed by 0 bases and the J gene end by 5 bases; junction bases not matched to a gene: 8. This CDR3 has 16 amino acids. CDR1 SGHNT and CDR2 YYREEE come from the germline V gene (reference sequence). The CDR3 nucleotides read TGTGCCAGCAGCTTGGGGTGGCGGGGGGGCCAGGAGACCCAGTACTTC. Protein: CASSLGWRGGQETQYF.

With respect to this clone: This sample also contains other DNA sequences that code for the same CDR3. The rearrangement links TRBV6-5 to TRBJ1-1; D perhaps matches TRBD1 (6 bases). This CDR3 spans 13 amino acids. Trimming took off 2 bases at V and 4 bases at J, with 8 bases between the two ends. The germline gives CDR1 MNHEY, CDR2 SVGAGI. Here the CDR3 reads CASSYGTSTEAFF. The CDR3 nucleotides read TGTGCCAGCAGTTACGGGACATCCACTGAAGCTTTCTTT.

The chain couples TRBV7-2 to TRBJ1-2; weak D call: TRBD1 (5 bases). V lost 1 base to trimming and J lost 8 bases, with 14 bases between them. CDR1 and CDR2 from the germline V gene are SGHTA and FQGNSA. CDR3 length equals 14 residues. CDR3 protein: CASSLDGGGWGYTF. CDR3 in DNA: TGTGCCAGCAGCTTAGATGGGGGGGGTTGGGGCTACACCTTC.

The chain combines TRBV27 with TRBJ1-2; TRBD1 matches 7 bases. V was clipped by 6 bases and J by 2 bases; unmatched bases: 9. The CDR3 loop spans 15 amino acids. Per the germline V gene, CDR1 is MNHEY and CDR2 is SMNVEV (reference sequence). The CDR3 DNA reads as TGTGCCAGCAGGGGGGGTCGGGGACAGAACTATGGCTACACCTTC. It encodes CASRGGRGQNYGYTF.

The J gene is TRBJ2-1, the V gene TRBV7-6; the D gene is possibly TRBD2 (6 bases). The V gene's germline CDR1 is SGHVS and CDR2 FNYEAQ. V gave up 5 bases and J gave up 4 bases, with 18 bases separating them. This CDR3 spans 16 amino acids. In DNA, the CDR3 is TGTGCCAGCAGCCCAAAAACCGCTAGCGCGTACAATGAGCAGTTCTTC. Amino acid sequence: CASSPKTASAYNEQFF.

The rearrangement uses TRBV5-1 and TRBJ2-3; 10 bases fit TRBD2. The germline V gene has CDR1 SGHRS and CDR2 YFSETQ. After removal of 2 bases from V and 6 bases from J, the junction contained 15 bases not matched to a gene. This CDR3 spans 18 amino acids. The CDR3: CASSFKRIAGGRADTQYF. In nucleotides, the CDR3 is TGCGCCAGCAGCTTTAAACGCATAGCGGGGGGTCGGGCGGATACGCAGTATTTT. Full variable domain (remainder filled in from reference TRBV5-1 and TRBJ2-3): KAGVTQTPRYLIKTRGQQVTLSCSPISGHRSVSWYQQTPGQGLQFLFEYFSETQRNKGNFPGRFSGRQFSNSRSEMNVSTLELGDSALYLCASSFKRIAGGRADTQYFGPGTRLTVL.

The chain recombines TRBV4-3 with TRBJ2-5; 11 nucleotides agree with TRBD2. CDR1 is LGHNA, CDR2 YSLEER, per germline. V lost 3 bases, J lost 3 bases, and 0 bases stayed unmatched. The CDR3 sequence is 14 residues long. The CDR3 spells CASSQGLAEETQYF. CDR3 nucleotide sequence: TGCGCCAGCAGCCAGGGACTAGCGGAAGAGACCCAGTACTTC.

The rearrangement uses TRBV28 and TRBJ1-2, with 8 positions matching TRBD1. The V and J ends lost 3 bases and 4 bases, in that order; junction bases with no gene match: 7. Germline V gene sequence: CDR1 MDHEN, CDR2 SYDVKM. The CDR3 has 15 amino acids. The CDR3 sequence: CASSLTGAIFYGYTF. The CDR3 DNA follows: TGTGCCAGCAGTTTGACAGGGGCGATTTTCTATGGCTACACCTTC.